A selection of T cell receptor beta chains follows, all from one sample in a study of T-cell memory formation after mild COVID-19. TCRdb re-analysed the 5' RACE reads in MiXCR, keeping a single row per CDR3 protein. The sample lists approximately 200,000 distinct CDR3 sequences; 16% were seen once. The source material was PBMCs or a T cell subset sorted from them (not recorded which). The receptors here all came from an adult woman who had mild COVID-19 (a few samples of this study predate the infection). Cell type and time point are not known. CDR3s include the opening cysteine and the closing phenylalanine or tryptophan. The D gene is left open where the match is weak. A clone size is listed for some rows: how often the clone was seen (once, few, many), or a class if it is expanded.

.,TRBJ1-2,.,TRBV5-1,TGCGCCAGCAGCTCCTCTACCGGGTCGGTTCCCACTAACTATGGCTACACCTTC,CASSSSTGSVPTNYGYTF
few,TRBJ1-1,TRBD1,TRBV18,TGTGCCAGCTCAGCCCGGGACAGTGAAGCTTTCTTT,CASSARDSEAFF
few,TRBJ2-4,TRBD2,TRBV11-1,TGTGCCAGCAGCCCCCGAGGAGAGGTAGCGGGAGGGGCCAAAAACATTCAGTACTTC,CASSPRGEVAGGAKNIQYF
.,TRBJ1-1,.,TRBV12-3/TRBV12-4,TGTGCCAGCAGTCGTAGGAGGGACACTGAAGCTTTCTTT,CASSRRRDTEAFF
.,TRBJ2-1,TRBD2,TRBV6-5,TGTGCCAGCTCCCAACTAGCGGTCCTCTACAATGAGCAGTTCTTC,CASSQLAVLYNEQFF
.,TRBJ2-7,.,TRBV7-3,TGTGCCAGCAGCTTAATTGAGGGTTCCGAGCAGTACTTC,CASSLIEGSEQYF
.,TRBJ2-5,.,TRBV5-5,TGTGCCAGCAGCCGCCCTGGAAACCAAGAGACCCAGTACTTC,CASSRPGNQETQYF
.,TRBJ2-3,TRBD2,TRBV10-3,TGTGCCACCCTGACTAGCGGGGGGATCCGCACAGATACGCAGTATTTT,CATLTSGGIRTDTQYF
many,TRBJ2-4,TRBD2,TRBV19,TGTGCCAGTAGTACGGCGCGGGCGGGAGGCCGCGGAAACATTCAGTACTTC,CASSTARAGGRGNIQYF
.,TRBJ1-1,.,TRBV24-1,TGTGCCACCAGTCGCGCCCGGAACACTGAAGCTTTCTTT,CATSRARNTEAFF
few,TRBJ1-2,.,TRBV20-1,TGCAGTGCTAGCTACGGACAGCGCTATGGCTACACCTTC,CSASYGQRYGYTF
few,TRBJ2-2,.,TRBV4-1,TGCGCCAGCAGCCAAGATAGTTACACTTCAAGGGGCGGGGAGCTGTTTTTT,CASSQDSYTSRGGELFF
.,TRBJ1-1,.,TRBV27,TGTGCCAGCAGTTTATATGCCGGGGGCGCAGCCACCGAAGCTTTCTTT,CASSLYAGGAATEAFF
.,TRBJ1-5,.,TRBV7-2,TGTGCCAGCAGCTTAAGCAGGGTTGGCAATCAGCCCCAGCATTTT,CASSLSRVGNQPQHF
.,TRBJ2-1,TRBD1,TRBV5-1,TGCGCCAGCAGAACGGGACAGGGCAACAATGAGCAGTTCTTC,CASRTGQGNNEQFF
many,TRBJ2-1,.,TRBV4-2,TGTGCCAGCAGCCAAGGTGGCGGTAGGGCCTACAATGAGCAGTTCTTC,CASSQGGGRAYNEQFF
.,TRBJ2-1,TRBD2,TRBV12-3/TRBV12-4,TGTGCCAGCACCATGAGGCGGGGGGCACAAAATGAGCAGTTCTTC,CASTMRRGAQNEQFF
few,TRBJ2-5,.,TRBV2,TGTGCCAGCGGGGGGCGCCCCGGAGAAGGGGGACAAGAGACCCAGTACTTC,CASGGRPGEGGQETQYF
many,TRBJ2-3,TRBD2,TRBV3-1,TGTGCCAGCAGCCAAGGGGTTCAGACACCGGGAGGAAATACGCAGTATTTT,CASSQGVQTPGGNTQYF
.,TRBJ1-2,.,TRBV5-1,TGCGCCAGCAGCTTGGGAGCCGGGACGACAGCTAACTATGGCTACACCTTC,CASSLGAGTTANYGYTF
.,TRBJ1-1,.,TRBV7-8,TGTGCCAGCAGCTTAGTCCCTTGGGTCAGGGGCAGAGACACTGAAGCTTTCTTT,CASSLVPWVRGRDTEAFF
few,TRBJ1-1,TRBD1,TRBV12-3/TRBV12-4,TGTGCCAGCAGTTTTATCACAGGGGGAGCTTTCTTT,CASSFITGGAFF
few,TRBJ2-3,.,TRBV20-1,TGCAGTGCTAGTACCCCGGACTACCTCACAGATACGCAGTATTTT,CSASTPDYLTDTQYF
few,TRBJ2-5,.,TRBV24-1,TGTGCCACCAGTCGGGACGGCCAAGAGACCCAGTACTTC,CATSRDGQETQYF
few,TRBJ1-2,TRBD1,TRBV27,TGTGCCAGCAGTGGGACAGGGTTTGGCTACACCTTC,CASSGTGFGYTF
few,TRBJ2-7,TRBD1,TRBV29-1,TGCAGCGGGAGGACAGGGTCGGACGAGCAGTACTTC,CSGRTGSDEQYF
.,TRBJ2-1,.,TRBV5-5,TGTGCCAGCGTACAAACAGGGAGGGAGCAGTTCTTC,CASVQTGREQFF
.,TRBJ1-5,TRBD1,TRBV12-3/TRBV12-4,TGTGCCAGCAGTTTTGGGGACAGGGGCAATCAGCCCCAGCATTTT,CASSFGDRGNQPQHF
.,TRBJ2-7,.,TRBV15,TGTGCCACCAGCAGAGATGTAGGGGCGGGGGAGCAGTACTTC,CATSRDVGAGEQYF
.,TRBJ2-1,.,TRBV30,TGTGCCTGGGCGCCGGGACAACTATACAATGAGCAGTTCTTC,CAWAPGQLYNEQFF
many,TRBJ2-7,.,TRBV3-1,TGTGCCAGCAGCCAAGTGGGACAAGCCTACGAGCAGTACTTC,CASSQVGQAYEQYF
.,TRBJ2-3,TRBD1,TRBV4-2,TGTGCCAGCAGCCCCCCGGGACAGAGCACAGATACGCAGTATTTT,CASSPPGQSTDTQYF
.,TRBJ1-2,.,TRBV2,TGTGCCAGCAGTGAGACAGAATTGGGGGGCTACACCTTC,CASSETELGGYTF
few,TRBJ2-3,TRBD1,TRBV6-6,TGTGCCAGCACGGCGCGGGACAGGGGGCGTGATACGCAGTATTTT,CASTARDRGRDTQYF
.,TRBJ2-7,TRBD2,TRBV7-8,TGTGCCAGCAGCCCTCGACTAGCGGGAGGCCCAAGCTCCTACGAGCAGTACTTC,CASSPRLAGGPSSYEQYF